Below are 18 T cell receptor beta chains sequenced from a single sample in a study of CD4 T cell repertoires in COVID-19. The protocol was immunoSEQ multiplex PCR, while the TCRdb copy is restricted to in-frame clones and leaves out a portion. In the table there are approximately 24,000 clones, roughly 93% of which are singletons. The memory T cells were sequenced right after ex vivo isolation, without culture. The specimen comprised circulating follicular helper CD4+ T cells (cTfh) from blood, sampled before the COVID-19 pandemic. These TCRs come from a human donor who had COVID-19.

Comments on this clone: The junction departs from germline at one end; a sequencing error may be responsible. The rearrangement uses TRBV28 and TRBJ2-7; perhaps TRBD2 as D (6 bases). CDR3 length: 14 amino acids. Germline CDR1 reads MDHEN; CDR2 reads SYDVKM. The CDR3, as DNA: TGTGCCAGCAGAACTGTCCTCGGCCCCGGGACTTCTAACTTC. Translating it yields CASRTVLGPGTSNF.

The rearrangement links TRBV6-5 to TRBJ1-2; the D is unclear. Germline assignment: CDR1 MNHEY and CDR2 SVGAGI. The CDR3 runs 13 residues. V shed 7 bases and J shed 7 bases, with 16 bases lying between them. The CDR3 region is CASTKGSEVGYTF. The CDR3 DNA is TGTGCCAGCACAAAGGGATCGGAGGTTGGCTACACCTTC.

This clone appeared a single time. The genes are TRBV21-1 and TRBJ1-5; the table's D call, TRBD1, has no DNA check behind it. TRBV21-1 is reported as a pseudogene. The CDR3 consists of 14 residues. The CDR3 DNA sequence: TGTGCCAGCAGCAAAGCGCAGGCCAAAGGGCCCCAGCATTTT. It yields the protein CASSKAQAKGPQHF.

The chain has TRBV6-5 and TRBJ2-1; D is undetermined. This CDR3 contains 11 residues. Trimming cost V 2 bases and J 7 bases, with 3 bases left between them. Germline V CDR1 and CDR2: MNHEY, SVGAGI. Written as DNA, the CDR3 is TGTGCCAGCAGTTACCTGAATGAGCAGTTCTTC. Its protein product is CASSYLNEQFF.

The chain links TRBV6-1 to TRBJ2-6; the match to TRBD1 covers 9 bases. Per the germline V gene, CDR1 is MNHNS and CDR2 is SASEGT. V was clipped by 8 bases and J by 4 bases; unmatched bases: 3. This CDR3 has 14 residues. The CDR3 sequence: CASGDRDGANVLTF. The CDR3 DNA reads as TGTGCCAGCGGGGACAGGGACGGGGCCAACGTCCTGACTTTC.

This clone was observed once. The rearrangement uses TRBV18 and TRBJ2-4; 9 nucleotides match TRBD1. CDR3 size: 18 residues. From germline, CDR1 is KGHSH and CDR2 LQKENI. After removal of 0 bases from V and 4 bases from J, the junction contained 10 bases not matched to a gene. This CDR3 is CASSPPNLGTGRKNIQYF. The DNA for the CDR3 is TGTGCCAGCTCACCACCGAATCTGGGGACAGGGCGAAAAAACATTCAGTACTTC.

The chain employs TRBV7-6 and TRBJ1-6; D gene unclear. Germline CDR1 and CDR2: SGHVS and FNYEAQ. Trimming took off 1 base at V and 5 bases at J, with 12 bases between the two ends. CDR3 length: 16 residues. DNA of the CDR3: TGTGCCAGCAGCTTAGAGGCAGGATTAAATAATTCACCCCTCCACTTT. It is translated as CASSLEAGLNNSPLHF.

The table lists this clone with a count of one. The CDR3 protein is CATQQESQETQYF. The CDR3 nucleotides are TGTGCCACCCAACAGGAGTCCCAAGAGACCCAGTACTTC. The chain couples TRBV10-3 to TRBJ2-5; weak D call: TRBD1 (5 bases). Trimming removed 10 bases from V and 1 base from J, with 13 bases in between. This CDR3 spans 13 amino acids. Germline loops: CDR1 ENHRY, CDR2 SYGVKD.

V and J are TRBV6-5 and TRBJ2-1; D gene uncertain. V was cut by 6 bases and J by 8 bases, with 11 bases left in between. CDR3 length: 12 amino acids. Germline CDR1 is MNHEY and CDR2 is SVGAGI. CDR3 region: CASSIDSYEQFF. The CDR3 coding sequence is TGTGCCAGCAGCATAGATTCGTATGAGCAGTTCTTC.

The CDR3 is CSVRGTSGLNEQFF. The CDR3 DNA reads as TGCAGCGTTCGCGGGACTAGCGGGCTCAATGAGCAGTTCTTC. The chain is built from TRBV29-1 and TRBJ2-1; TRBD2 aligns across 12 bases. Per germline, CDR1 SQVTM and CDR2 ANQGSEA. The CDR3 totals 14 residues. The trim removed 5 bases at V and 6 bases at J, leaving 5 bases unmatched.

In its sample, this clone was seen once. The chain has TRBV6-6 and TRBJ2-7, with TRBD1 matching over 8 bases. The CDR3 is 16 residues long. CDR1 MNHNY and CDR2 SVGAGI come from the germline V gene (reference sequence). The J segment lost 5 bases and the V segment lost 6 bases, leaving 15 bases of the junction unmatched. CDR3 amino acids: CASSRVSGQGLNEQYF. The CDR3 DNA reads TGTGCCAGCAGCAGAGTGTCCGGACAGGGTTTAAACGAGCAGTACTTC.

This clone was counted a single time. The rearrangement joins TRBV4-2 to TRBJ1-2; a possible D gene is TRBD1 (5 bases). Trimming removed 1 base from V and 4 bases from J, with 13 bases in between. The CDR3 is made up of 15 amino acids. Germline V CDR1 and CDR2: LGHNA, YNFKEQ. CDR3 residues: CASSQVGDFTYGYTF. The CDR3 bases are TGTGCCAGCAGCCAAGTAGGGGATTTTACCTATGGCTACACCTTC.

The chain carries TRBV7-2 and TRBJ2-3; no firm D call. V was shortened by 2 bases and J by 7 bases, with 19 bases between the two germline ends. Germline lookup yields CDR1 SGHTA and CDR2 FQGNSA. The CDR3 is made up of 16 amino acids. The CDR3 bases are TGTGCCAGCAGCTTATCGGCGGCGGAAGCCTCTTATACGCAGTATTTT. Amino acid sequence: CASSLSAAEASYTQYF.

The CDR3 bases are TGTGCCAGCATTCAGGGTTCACGTGAAAAACTGTTTTTT. Translated, it gives CASIQGSREKLFF. This sequence joins TRBV2 and TRBJ1-4, with D perhaps TRBD1 (5 bases). The V gene's germline CDR1 is SNHLY and CDR2 FYNNEI. Trimming took off 7 bases at V and 7 bases at J, with 13 bases between the two ends. This CDR3 is built from 13 residues.

This chain uses TRBV9 with TRBJ2-3, with 7 bases lining up with TRBD2. Germline values: CDR1 SGDLS, CDR2 YYNGEE. V was pared by 2 bases and J by 4 bases, with 13 bases of the junction left unmatched. The CDR3 consists of 17 residues. The CDR3 region has the DNA TGTGCCAGCAGCGTGAGCGGGACGTCCCCGGGGTCAGATACGCAGTATTTT. It codes for CASSVSGTSPGSDTQYF.

The genes are TRBV10-3 and TRBJ1-3; D remains unclear. Germline CDR1 and CDR2: ENHRY and SYGVKD. The CDR3 has 14 amino acids. Trimming cost V 9 bases and J 0 bases, with 12 bases left between them. For the CDR3, the DNA is TGTGCCATTAAGGACGGGAGCTCTGGAAACACCATATATTTT. It codes for CAIKDGSSGNTIYF.

The chain links TRBV5-1 to TRBJ2-5; 9 nucleotides align to TRBD1. Germline CDR1 is SGHRS and CDR2 is YFSETQ. There are 14 residues in the CDR3. J was trimmed by 5 bases and V by 4 bases; bases with no gene match: 6. CDR3 bases: TGCGCCAGCAGCATAACCGGACAGGGGGAGACCCAGTACTTC. Translated: CASSITGQGETQYF.

The chain joins TRBV6-1 to TRBJ1-1; TRBD1 might be the D (5 bases). The CDR3 covers 15 residues. CDR1 and CDR2 (germline): MNHNS, SASEGT. Trimming stripped 1 base from V and 10 bases from J, with 19 bases between. As DNA, the CDR3 is TGTGCCAGCAGTGAAGAACCAGCGGGGCCTTACAGAGCTTTCTTT. This translates into CASSEEPAGPYRAFF.